Listed below are T cell receptor beta chains from one sample, sequenced in a study of shared clonotypes between healthy human individuals. Using immunoSEQ multiplex PCR, the repertoire was profiled, and TCRdb retains in-frame clones only, with some absent. This table has about 1.1 million clones, roughly 80% appearing once. The specimen was memory CD4+ T cells from PBMCs. The receptors come from a man in his late teens or twenties in good health. Some clones in this sample may be carry-over from other donors' samples. The CDR3 runs from the conserved cysteine through the conserved F or W. D genes are given only for firm matches. Expanded clones are given a class, and other clones once, few, many or no size at all.

j_gene,v_gene,abundance,d_gene,CDR3nt,CDR3aa
TRBJ1-4,TRBV25-1,once,NA,TGTGCCAGCAGTCCTTACGAGGGTTTCTGGGAAAAACTGTTTTTT,CASSPYEGFWEKLFF
TRBJ1-2,TRBV10-3,NA,NA,TGTGCCATCAGTGAGTCAAGGAAAAACTATGGCTACACCTTC,CAISESRKNYGYTF
TRBJ2-1,TRBV10-3,NA,NA,TGTGCCATCAGTGAGTCACGAGATGAGCAGTTCTTC,CAISESRDEQFF
TRBJ2-2,TRBV5-1,NA,TRBD2,TGCGCCAGCAACCGGGGAGGGAGCACCGGGGAGCTGTTTTTT,CASNRGGSTGELFF
TRBJ2-4,TRBV7-9,NA,TRBD2,TGTGCCAGCAGCCTGACTAGCGGGAGAGCTATAGCCAAAAACATTCAGTACTTC,CASSLTSGRAIAKNIQYF
TRBJ1-5,TRBV29-1,NA,NA,TGCAGCGTGGGCCAGGGTAATCAGCCCCAGCATTTT,CSVGQGNQPQHF
TRBJ2-5,TRBV6-1,NA,NA,TGTGCCAGCCGATCTGGGTATTTGCAAGGAGAGACCCAGTACTTC,CASRSGYLQGETQYF
TRBJ1-5,TRBV6-6,NA,TRBD1,TGTGCCAGCGTATACACCCACCAGGGGGAACAGCCCCAGCATTTT,CASVYTHQGEQPQHF
TRBJ2-3,TRBV5-1,many,TRBD2,TGCGCCAGCAGCGCCTCTAGCGGGTCAGATACGCAGTATTTT,CASSASSGSDTQYF
TRBJ2-2,TRBV7-8,NA,NA,TGTGCCAGCAGCCCACCGGTCTACACAGGGGGAGGGACCGGGGAGCTGTTTTTT,CASSPPVYTGGGTGELFF
TRBJ2-7,TRBV10-3,NA,TRBD2,TGTGCCATCAGAGGCGGGAGTTCCTACGAGCAGTACTTC,CAIRGGSSYEQYF
TRBJ1-2,TRBV30,NA,NA,TGTGCCTGGAGTGTACGGGGGGTTCCTGGCTACACCTTC,CAWSVRGVPGYTF
TRBJ2-2,TRBV30,NA,NA,TGTGCCTGGAGTCCCGGGACAAGCAACACCGGGGAGCTGTTTTTT,CAWSPGTSNTGELFF